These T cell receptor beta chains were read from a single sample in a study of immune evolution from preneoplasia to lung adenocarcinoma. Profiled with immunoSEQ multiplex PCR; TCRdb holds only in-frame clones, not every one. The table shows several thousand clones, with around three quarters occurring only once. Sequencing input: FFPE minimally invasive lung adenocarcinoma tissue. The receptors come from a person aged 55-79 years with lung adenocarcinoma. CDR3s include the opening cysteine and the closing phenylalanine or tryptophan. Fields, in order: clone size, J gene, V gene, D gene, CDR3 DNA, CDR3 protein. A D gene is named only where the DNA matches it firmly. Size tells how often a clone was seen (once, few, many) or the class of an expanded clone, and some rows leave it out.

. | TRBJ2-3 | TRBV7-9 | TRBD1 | TGTGCCAGCAGCCCAAAGACAGGGTGGGCAGATACGCAGTATTTT | CASSPKTGWADTQYF
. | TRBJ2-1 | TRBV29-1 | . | TGCAGCGTTGAAGGAACAGGGAGGCAAGGTGAGCAGTTCTTC | CSVEGTGRQGEQFF
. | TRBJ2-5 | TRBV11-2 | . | TGTGCCAGCAGCTTAGAGGTGGTTGAGTACTTC | CASSLEVVEYF
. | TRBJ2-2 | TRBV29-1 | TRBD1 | TGCAGCGCGCGACAGGGATCGGATCACGGGGAGCTGTTTTTT | CSARQGSDHGELFF
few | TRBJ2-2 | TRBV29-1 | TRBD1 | TGCAGCGCCGCGAAGATTGTGGCAGGGGGTGTCGGGGAGCTGTTTTTT | CSAAKIVAGGVGELFF
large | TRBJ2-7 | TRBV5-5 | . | TGTGCCAGCAGCTTGACAGGCAACCTACAAGGGGAGCAGTACTTC | CASSLTGNLQGEQYF
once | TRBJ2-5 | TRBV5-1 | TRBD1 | TGCGCCAGCGTGGGACAGGGGGGCGAGACCCAGTACTTC | CASVGQGGETQYF
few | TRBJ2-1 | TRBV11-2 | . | TGTGCCAGCAGCCCCGGGGCCGCCTACAATGAGCAGTTCTTC | CASSPGAAYNEQFF
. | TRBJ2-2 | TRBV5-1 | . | TGCGCCAGCAGCTTGGAGACCTCCACCGGGGAGCTGTTTTTT | CASSLETSTGELFF
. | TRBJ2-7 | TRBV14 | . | TGTGCCAGCAGCCAAGATTCGGGGCGGGGGCTCGAAGAGCAGTACTTC | CASSQDSGRGLEEQYF
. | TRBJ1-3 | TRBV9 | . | TGTGCCAGCAGCTCATCCCCCGGAAACACCATATATTTT | CASSSSPGNTIYF
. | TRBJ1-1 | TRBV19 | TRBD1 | TGTGCCAGTAGTACACACAGGGGTGACACTGAAGCTTTCTTT | CASSTHRGDTEAFF
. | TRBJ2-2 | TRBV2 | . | TGTGCCAGCACCCGAGGGGGAGCACGGGCCGGGGAGCTGTTTTTT | CASTRGGARAGELFF
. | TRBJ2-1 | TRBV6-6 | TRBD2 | TGTGCCAGCAGTGGCGCGGGAGCCCACAATGAGCAGTTCTTC | CASSGAGAHNEQFF
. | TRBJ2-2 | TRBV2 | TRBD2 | TGTGCCAGCAAGTCTTCAGCGGGAGGGGTGGGCACCGGGGAGCTGTTTTTT | CASKSSAGGVGTGELFF
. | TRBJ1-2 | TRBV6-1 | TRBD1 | TGTGCCAGCAGTGAAGACAGGGGGCTTGGCTACACCTTC | CASSEDRGLGYTF
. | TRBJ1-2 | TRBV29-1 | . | TGCAGCGTTGAGGGGGATGGCTACACCTTC | CSVEGDGYTF
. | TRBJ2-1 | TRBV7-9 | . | TGTGCCAGCGGATGGAGGGCCCCGGAGCAGTTCTTC | CASGWRAPEQFF
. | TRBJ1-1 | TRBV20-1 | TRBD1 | TGCAGTGCGAAGGGGGGACAGGGAGCTTTCTTT | CSAKGGQGAFF
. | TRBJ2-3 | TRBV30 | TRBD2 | TGTGCCTGGAGTCATAGCGGGAGGCCCAGCACAGATACGCAGTATTTT | CAWSHSGRPSTDTQYF
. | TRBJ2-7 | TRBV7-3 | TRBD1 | TGTGCCAGCAGCTTAACAGCTGGGACAGCCTACGAGCAGTACTTC | CASSLTAGTAYEQYF
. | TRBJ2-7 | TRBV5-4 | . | TGTGCCAGCAGCTTGGGAGGTCTCCGTAGGGACGAGCAGTACTTC | CASSLGGLRRDEQYF
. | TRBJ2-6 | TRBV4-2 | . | TGTGCCAGCAGCCAAGCCCGATCCCCTAGTGGGGCCAACGTCCTGACTTTC | CASSQARSPSGANVLTF
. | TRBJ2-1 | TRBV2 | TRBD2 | TGTGCCAGCTATTCGGGACTAGCGGGTCCCTACAATGAGCAGTTCTTC | CASYSGLAGPYNEQFF